The 5 T cell receptor beta chains listed next were all sequenced from one sample in a study of blood T cell repertoires in COVID-19. The table came from immunoSEQ multiplex PCR; TCRdb's copy has only in-frame clones and leaves some out. The repertoire holds 70,000 or so clones, with 86% as singletons. The source material was peripheral blood. These receptors were collected from a man aged 50 or older with acute or convalescent COVID-19.

The chain has TRBV9 and TRBJ2-7; 7 positions match TRBD2. The CDR3 covers 15 residues. V shed 2 bases and J 0 bases; nucleotides not matched to a gene: 5. CDR1 SGDLS and CDR2 YYNGEE come from the germline V gene. The DNA for the CDR3 is TGTGCCAGCAGCGTTTCCGGGACTAACTCCTACGAGCAGTACTTC. It codes for CASSVSGTNSYEQYF.

The chain has TRBV28 and TRBJ1-6; no definite D call. Per the germline V gene, CDR1 is MDHEN and CDR2 is SYDVKM. The V gene lost 2 bases and the J gene lost 14 bases, with 13 bases spanning the gap. This CDR3 spans 13 amino acids. CDR3 region: CASSLILPPALHF. The DNA of the CDR3 is TGTGCCAGCAGTTTAATCTTGCCTCCGGCCCTCCACTTT.

The chain employs TRBV7-9 and TRBJ1-4; 12 positions agree with TRBD1. The CDR3 runs 17 residues. Germline CDR1 SEHNR, CDR2 FQNEAQ (reference sequence). V lost 1 base to trimming and J lost 9 bases; unmatched junction nucleotides: 9. The CDR3 region has the DNA TGTGCCAGCAGCTTAGGAACCCCCGGGACAGGGGGCAAAAAACTGTTTTTT. Translated, it gives CASSLGTPGTGGKKLFF.

This chain uses TRBV6-5 with TRBJ1-2, with D tentatively TRBD1 (6 bases). Germline CDR1 MNHEY, CDR2 SVGAGI. CDR3 length: 14 residues. V shed 6 bases and J shed 7 bases, with 18 bases lying between them. In DNA, the CDR3 is TGTGCCAGCAGCGTTCTCAGGGGTCAGGCTGGCTACACCTTC. Its protein product is CASSVLRGQAGYTF.

This clone was counted between two and nine times. This rearrangement joins TRBV4-2 to TRBJ1-1; D is uncertain. This CDR3 is built from 13 residues. Germline V CDR1 and CDR2: LGHNA, YNFKEQ. Trimming took 1 base from V and 8 from J, leaving 11 bases between them. Here the CDR3 reads CASSQVTLSEAFF. As DNA, the CDR3 is TGTGCCAGCAGCCAAGTTACTCTATCCGAAGCTTTCTTT.